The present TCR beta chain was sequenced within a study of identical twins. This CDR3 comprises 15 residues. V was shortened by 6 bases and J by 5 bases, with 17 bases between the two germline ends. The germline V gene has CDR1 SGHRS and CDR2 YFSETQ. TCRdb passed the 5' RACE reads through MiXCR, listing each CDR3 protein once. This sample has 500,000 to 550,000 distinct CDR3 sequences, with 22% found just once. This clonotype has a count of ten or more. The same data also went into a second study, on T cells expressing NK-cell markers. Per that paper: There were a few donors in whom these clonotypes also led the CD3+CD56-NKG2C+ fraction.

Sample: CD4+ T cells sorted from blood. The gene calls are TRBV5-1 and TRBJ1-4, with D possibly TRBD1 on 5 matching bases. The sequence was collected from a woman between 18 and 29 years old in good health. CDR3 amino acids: CASTPFGRENEKLFF. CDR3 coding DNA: TGCGCCAGCACTCCCTTTGGCAGGGAGAATGAAAAACTGTTTTTT.